This TCR beta chain was identified in a study of T cells in Graves' hyperthyroidism and ophthalmopathy (dated by TCRdb to about 2019). Background on the whole study: Peripheral blood samples were taken at the time of initial diagnosis, prior to any treatment. TCR V-J signatures able to tell the groups apart were searched for in a discovery cohort of 90 to 100 patients, of whom over 40 had Graves' ophthalmopathy and about 60 had stable Graves' hyperthyroidism. Prospective prediction of ophthalmopathy was tested in an independent validation cohort consisting of about 19 hyperthyroidism patients and approximately 16 patients who later progressed to ophthalmopathy. The approximately 90 discovery patients were randomly split 7:3 into training and test sets. Thyroid tissue and blood T-cell repertoires from over 5 Graves' hyperthyroidism patients were also compared in the study. Once sampling was done, hyperthyroidism patients were given methimazole at a starting dose of 30 mg daily, whereas ophthalmopathy patients were given high-dose intravenous methylprednisolone. The paper reports TCR Vbeta CDR3 sequencing of more than 120 peripheral blood samples: approximately 43 ophthalmopathy, over 70 hyperthyroidism and around 17 progressor patients. What the study reported, not specific to this receptor: Blood samples also contained most of the expanded thyroid clonotypes (frequency above 0.001), which suggests that blood repertoires may reflect thyroid immune responses. During validation, the model predicted progression to ophthalmopathy a median of approximately 6.5 months ahead of onset, with almost 71% sensitivity and 72.22% specificity. Ophthalmopathy was separated from stable hyperthyroidism by a 13 V-J signature model, with approximately 86% sensitivity and about 84% specificity obtained in cross-validation and 80%/75% obtained in testing. No statistical method was used to set the sample size in advance, and investigators knew the group allocation.

Amplification of TCR beta CDR3 regions was carried out from RNA transcripts. For the first round of RT-PCR on the TCR CDR3, the HTBI primer set was used together with the Qiagen OneStep RT-PCR kit. Libraries were constructed in a second round of multiplex PCR, after which size selection and purification were performed. Sequencing of the libraries was done on an Illumina HiSeq2000 using paired-end 100 bp reads. As for the authors' bioinformatics: Raw data were processed with SOAPnuke, discarding reads with adapters, uncalled bases, mean Phred below 15, or no exact constant-primer or identifier match. High-quality paired reads were merged using COPE v1.2.5, and each unique nucleotide sequence was defined as a clonotype. Clonotypes were aligned to IMGT TRBV, TRBD and TRBJ reference segments using MiTCR v1.1. The analysis included only V-J combinations with a frequency above 0.0001, which together covered roughly 99% of the repertoires. The TCS score was defined as F50 (clonal expansion) divided by E x V (chaos), with BLOSUM62-based TCRdist calculated between CDR3 peptides within each V-J. Welch's t-statistics and random forest reduced some 510 V-J features to some 14, which were used in a naive Bayes classifier (R e1071). TCRdb itself trimmed the public reads at Q25 with fastp, ran MiXCR and retained productive beta chains. Entries are consolidated by CDR3 protein sequence, retaining the most common genes and DNA. TCRdb, rather than the study authors, made the V and J calls. The sample table shows over 250,000 distinct CDR3 sequences, and roughly 22% are seen once. Jointly, the top ten make up about 60% of the sample.

This clonotype has only a few counts. The antigen this receptor binds is unknown. There are no base qualities to consult, and no much larger clone falls within one base. In the ophthalmopathy patients, disease was moderately to severely active, with a Clinical Activity Score of 3 or more, a NOSPECS grade of 4 or more, and a duration of less than 3 months. Exclusion was applied to patients with uncontrolled infections, other autoimmune diseases, pregnancy or lactation. Clinical symptoms, serum thyroxine and TRAb, thyroid ultrasound, and orbital computed tomography formed the basis for the diagnoses. PBMCs were isolated from about 10 ml of fresh peripheral blood by Ficoll-Paque density gradient centrifugation. Trizol reagent was used to extract total RNA, and RNA quality was then checked on an Agilent 2100 Bioanalyzer. The source is a man under 40 with Graves' ophthalmopathy. The sample consisted of blood.

The CDR3 protein sequence reads: CASSLSRSSPQHF. The DNA sequence follows: TGTGCCAGCAGTTTATCGAGGTCCTCGCCCCAGCATTTT. The sequence links TRBV27 to TRBJ1-5; too little of a D gene remains to name it. CDR1 MNHEY and CDR2 SMNVEV were looked up in the germline V gene (reference sequence). Trimming costs V 0 bases and J 9 bases, and their ends lie 9 bases apart. The CDR3 runs 13 amino acids, cysteine and phenylalanine included. Only the CDR3 portion is preserved as DNA: 39 bases, with reading frame beginning at the first base.